One and the same sample provided the 19 T cell receptor beta chains below, sequenced in a study of cytomegalovirus exposure and HLA in healthy donors. Profiling relied on immunoSEQ multiplex PCR, and the TCRdb table lists in-frame clones only, not all of them. The sample lists about 250,000 clones, roughly 87% occurring once. The sequencing input was PBMCs. The receptor set was obtained from a man younger than 35 in good health and CMV-seropositive.

J is TRBJ2-7 and V is TRBV2, with a tentative D call TRBD2 (7 bases). Per the germline V gene, CDR1 is SNHLY and CDR2 is FYNNEI. Trimming pared 9 bases from V and 1 base from J, leaving 28 bases between. This CDR3 is 18 amino acids long. The CDR3 reads CASPRGSRTRGESYEQYF. The CDR3 nucleotides read TGTGCCAGTCCCAGGGGATCCCGGACTAGAGGAGAGTCCTACGAGCAGTACTTC.

The chain combines TRBV6-5 with TRBJ2-1, with 12 bases that match TRBD2. The CDR3 has 15 residues. Germline loops: CDR1 MNHEY, CDR2 SVGAGI. J gave up 2 bases and V 6 bases, and 2 bases lay outside the gene matches. The CDR3 nucleotides read TGTGCCAGCAGACGGACTAGCGGGACCTACAATGAGCAGTTCTTC. Encoded protein: CASRRTSGTYNEQFF.

To note about this clone: The sample contains more than one DNA sequence encoding this CDR3. The chain has TRBV30 and TRBJ2-7; 10 nucleotides match TRBD1. CDR1 and CDR2 (germline): GTSNPN, SVGIG (reference sequence). The J segment lost 4 bases and the V segment lost 3 bases, leaving 3 bases of the junction unmatched. This CDR3 spans 13 amino acids. In DNA, the CDR3 is TGTGCCTGGAGCCGGGACAGGGGTTACGAGCAGTACTTC. It translates to CAWSRDRGYEQYF.

V and J are TRBV28 and TRBJ1-5; 8 nucleotides align to TRBD1. Germline trimming cut 3 bases from V and 7 bases from J; bases unmatched to any gene: 11. The germline CDR1 and CDR2 sequences are MDHEN and SYDVKM. The CDR3 loop spans 16 amino acids. The CDR3 coding sequence is TGTGCCAGCAGTTTCCTCTCCCAGGGGGCTGAACAGCCCCAGCATTTT. Protein: CASSFLSQGAEQPQHF. The full variable domain, its missing parts supplied by reference TRBV28 and TRBJ1-5, is DVKVTQSSRYLVKRTGEKVFLECVQDMDHENMFWYRQDPGLGLRLIYFSYDVKMKEKGDIPEGYSVSREKKERFSLILESASTNQTSMYLCASSFLSQGAEQPQHFGDGTRLSIL.

This sequence joins TRBV7-2 and TRBJ2-2; 11 bases line up with TRBD2. The J segment lost 7 bases and the V segment lost 7 bases, leaving 8 bases of the junction unmatched. CDR1 is SGHTA, CDR2 FQGNSA, per germline. The CDR3 extends over 15 amino acids. This CDR3 is CASTFPTSGVGELFF. CDR3 bases: TGTGCCAGCACCTTCCCGACTAGCGGGGTCGGGGAGCTGTTTTTT.

The rearrangement links TRBV14 to TRBJ1-1, with unresolved D. Germline CDR1 is SGHDN and CDR2 is FVKESK. The CDR3 runs 13 residues. The germline V and J ends were trimmed by 2 bases and 4 bases, with 8 bases remaining between them. The CDR3 reads CASSQSMLTEAFF. The CDR3 region has the DNA TGTGCCAGCAGCCAATCAATGCTCACTGAAGCTTTCTTT.

This clone was detected once. The rearrangement links TRBV7-9 to TRBJ2-1; a possible D gene is TRBD2 (6 bases). Germline assignment: CDR1 SEHNR and CDR2 FQNEAQ (reference sequence). The CDR3 is 13 residues long. The CDR3 spells CATREISYNEQFF. The CDR3 region has the DNA TGTGCTACTCGGGAGATCTCCTACAATGAGCAGTTCTTC.

The V and J genes are TRBV18 and TRBJ1-4; no clear D gene. From germline, CDR1 is KGHSH and CDR2 LQKENI. The V and J ends lost 2 bases and 7 bases respectively, with 5 bases between them. The CDR3 contains 12 residues. DNA for the CDR3: TGTGCCAGCTCACCATATACTGAAAAACTGTTTTTT. This sequence encodes CASSPYTEKLFF.

Of note for this clone: Other DNA sequences of this sample code for an identical CDR3. The chain uses TRBV5-1 and TRBJ2-5; a weak D match, TRBD1 (6 bases). The CDR3 contains 14 residues. Germline V lookup: CDR1 SGHRS, CDR2 YFSETQ. The ends were cut back, 2 bases at V and 4 bases at J, with 12 bases in the middle. The CDR3 sequence is CASSLGQGRETQYF. CDR3 DNA sequence: TGCGCCAGCAGCTTAGGCCAGGGGAGAGAGACCCAGTACTTC.

This clone came up a few times. The chain uses TRBV2 and TRBJ2-2; D is uncertain. The V gene's germline CDR1 is SNHLY and CDR2 FYNNEI. V lost 3 bases and J 3 bases, leaving 8 bases between the germline ends. The CDR3 sequence is 14 residues long. CDR3 region: CASSEGPYTGELFF. Written as DNA, the CDR3 is TGTGCCAGCAGTGAGGGCCCCTACACCGGGGAGCTGTTTTTT.

V and J are TRBV7-2 and TRBJ2-1; 8 bases line up with TRBD2. Germline trimming cut 1 base from V and 7 bases from J; bases unmatched to any gene: 6. This CDR3 is built from 15 residues. The germline V gene encodes CDR1 SGHTA and CDR2 FQGNSA. CDR3 protein: CASSLEAGVGNEQFF. DNA for the CDR3: TGTGCCAGCAGCTTAGAAGCGGGAGTAGGGAATGAGCAGTTCTTC.

The gene calls are TRBV7-2 and TRBJ1-5; TRBD1 is a possible D gene (6 bases). CDR3 length: 13 amino acids. Germline V CDR1 and CDR2: SGHTA, FQGNSA. Between the trimmed V and J ends, which lost 5 bases and 2 bases, there was a span of 7 bases. CDR3 bases: TGTGCCAGCAGCCGGACAGGCAATCAGCCCCAGCATTTT. Translating gives CASSRTGNQPQHF.

This clone appeared a single time. The chain recombines TRBV19 with TRBJ1-2; TRBD1 matches 7 bases. CDR3 length: 14 amino acids. With 6 bases clipped from V and 2 bases from J, the junction kept 6 bases outside the gene matches. Germline V lookup: CDR1 LNHDA, CDR2 SQIVND (reference sequence). Here the CDR3 reads CASRTGAKNYGYTF. CDR3 in DNA: TGTGCCAGTAGAACAGGGGCGAAGAACTATGGCTACACCTTC.

The rearrangement links TRBV28 to TRBJ2-1; D gene unclear. Germline V CDR1 and CDR2: MDHEN, SYDVKM. This CDR3 contains 14 residues. Trimming cost V 3 bases and J 9 bases, with 15 bases left between them. This chain's CDR3 is CASSLVLDESEQFF. Here the CDR3 DNA reads TGTGCCAGCAGTTTGGTCCTAGATGAATCTGAGCAGTTCTTC.

This clone appeared once. This chain links TRBV5-1 with TRBJ2-6; 13 bases match TRBD2. Germline values: CDR1 SGHRS, CDR2 YFSETQ. The CDR3 spans 20 residues. V lost 4 bases to trimming and J lost 1 base; unmatched junction nucleotides: 11. CDR3: CASSPGTSGTAGSGANVLTF. The CDR3 nucleotides are TGCGCCAGCAGCCCCGGGACTAGCGGGACGGCGGGTTCTGGGGCCAACGTCCTGACTTTC. Using reference TRBV5-1 and TRBJ2-6 for the parts outside the CDR3, the full variable domain is KAGVTQTPRYLIKTRGQQVTLSCSPISGHRSVSWYQQTPGQGLQFLFEYFSETQRNKGNFPGRFSGRQFSNSRSEMNVSTLELGDSALYLCASSPGTSGTAGSGANVLTFGAGSRLTVL.

This clone came up a few times. The chain has TRBV11-2 and TRBJ2-7, with D possibly TRBD1 on 5 matching bases. The length of the CDR3 is 16 residues. Germline values: CDR1 SGHAT, CDR2 FQNNGV. Trimming left V 2 bases short and J 2 bases short, with 16 bases between. CDR3 sequence reads: CASSLRVDIPTYEQYF. DNA of the CDR3: TGTGCCAGCAGCTTAAGGGTGGACATACCTACCTACGAGCAGTACTTC.

The chain has TRBV4-2 and TRBJ2-3, with D tentatively TRBD1 or TRBD2 (5 bases each). V dropped 3 bases and J dropped 4 bases, with 17 bases sitting between them. The CDR3 totals 16 residues. Per the germline V gene, CDR1 is LGHNA and CDR2 is YNFKEQ. The CDR3: CASSQGPQGGADTQYF. As DNA, the CDR3 is TGTGCCAGCAGCCAGGGACCCCAAGGTGGTGCAGATACGCAGTATTTT.

The chain combines TRBV6-1 with TRBJ1-1, with 7 bases identical to TRBD1. V dropped 2 bases and J dropped 4; count of bases not matched to a gene: 7. The CDR3 is 15 residues long. The germline V gene encodes CDR1 MNHNS and CDR2 SASEGT. The CDR3 DNA reads TGTGCCAGCAGTGAACGGGTCAGGGGGTTCACTGAAGCTTTCTTT. It is translated as CASSERVRGFTEAFF.

The chain is built from TRBV10-3 and TRBJ2-7, with D perhaps TRBD1 (6 bases). This CDR3 is built from 14 residues. V gave up 8 bases and J gave up 4 bases, with 18 bases separating them. Germline assignment: CDR1 ENHRY and CDR2 SYGVKD. The CDR3 is CAIGDTANSYEQYF. For the CDR3, the DNA is TGTGCCATCGGGGACACAGCAAACTCATACGAGCAGTACTTC.